The 7 T cell receptor beta chains listed next were all sequenced from one sample in a study of cytomegalovirus exposure and HLA in healthy donors. PCR amplification relied on 60 Vbeta primers (plus 13 Jbeta primers). The data were produced by immunoSEQ multiplex PCR, yet TCRdb's version contains in-frame clones alone and is incomplete. The sample lists under 150,000 clones, approximately 80% occurring once. The specimen was PBMCs. Receptors originate from a male donor in good health and CMV-seronegative.

The V call is TRBV10-3, the J call TRBJ1-6; a weak D match, TRBD1 (5 bases). The V end lost 3 bases, the J end lost 1 base, and 10 bases lay between the germline ends. Germline V gene lookup returns CDR1 ENHRY and CDR2 SYGVKD. The CDR3 runs to 16 residues. The CDR3 region is CAISEQEISYNSPLHF. CDR3 sequence (DNA): TGTGCCATCAGTGAACAGGAGATTTCCTATAATTCACCCCTCCACTTT.

This clone showed up just a few times. This chain uses TRBV5-1 with TRBJ2-5, with TRBD2 identical over 11 bases. This CDR3 comprises 16 residues. The germline V gene has CDR1 SGHRS and CDR2 YFSETQ. V lost 3 bases, J lost 2 bases, and 6 bases stayed unmatched. CDR3 residues: CASSSLAGGNQETQYF. CDR3 sequence (DNA): TGCGCCAGCAGCTCCCTAGCGGGGGGCAATCAAGAGACCCAGTACTTC.

The chain joins TRBV7-2 to TRBJ2-5, with D possibly being TRBD2 (5 bases). CDR1 SGHTA and CDR2 FQGNSA come from the germline V gene. Trimming took off 5 bases at V and 5 bases at J, with 12 bases between the two ends. CDR3 length: 13 residues. The CDR3 nucleotides are TGTGCCAGCAGCGTCGAGAGGGCGGAGACCCAGTACTTC. It codes for CASSVERAETQYF.

This clone occurred once. The chain has TRBV6-5 and TRBJ2-3, with 9 bases matching TRBD2. Trimming took 8 bases from V and 2 from J; bases not matched to a gene: 5. The germline V gene has CDR1 MNHEY and CDR2 SVGAGI. The CDR3 covers 14 residues. Here the CDR3 DNA reads TGTGCCAGCGGCCCGGGACTAGCCACAGATACGCAGTATTTT. Its translation: CASGPGLATDTQYF.

The chain carries TRBV4-1 and TRBJ2-3, with 9 bases aligning to TRBD1. Germline V CDR1 and CDR2: MGHRA, YSYEKL. The CDR3 runs to 15 residues. Unmatched junction bases numbered 10, after V lost 4 bases and J lost 8 bases. CDR3 DNA: TGCGCCAGCAGCCTCCCGGGACAGGGCATCCGTACGCAGTATTTT. This codes for CASSLPGQGIRTQYF.

The V call is TRBV5-4, the J call TRBJ2-3; no firm D call. The CDR3 has 11 residues. The V end lost 2 bases, the J end lost 6 bases, and 4 bases lay between the germline ends. Germline-derived CDR1 and CDR2 are SGHNT and YYREEE (reference sequence). The CDR3 sequence is CASSLSDTQYF. In DNA form, the CDR3 reads TGTGCCAGCAGCTTATCTGATACGCAGTATTTT.

This clone has only one observation. V is TRBV9 and J is TRBJ2-5, with 11 nucleotides matching TRBD2. Losses at the gene ends were 0 bases for V and 11 bases for J; bases not matched to a gene: 12. The germline V gene encodes CDR1 SGDLS and CDR2 YYNGEE. The CDR3 has 16 amino acids. The CDR3 region has the DNA TGTGCCAGCAGCGTAGTGGCTAGCGGGGGGCTATGGGAGCAGTACTTC. Protein sequence: CASSVVASGGLWEQYF.